This TCR beta chain emerged from a study of sequential checkpoint blockade in melanoma. Germline V CDR1 and CDR2: SGDLS, YYNGEE. Between the trimmed V and J ends, which lost 4 bases and 6 bases, there was a span of 11 bases. The CDR3 extends over 12 amino acids. Treatment: randomized to nivolumab then ipilimumab (arm A) or the reverse (arm B). Clones were sequenced by immunoSEQ multiplex PCR, and TCRdb holds only the in-frame ones, with some missing. The sample yields more than 10,000 clones, 20% to 25% seen once. This receptor was obtained from a human donor with melanoma. Sequenced material: tumor tissue (inferred from file names), taken from a patient given nivolumab and ipilimumab in sequence. The J gene is TRBJ2-7, the V gene TRBV9, with unresolved D. CDR3 in amino acids: CASSPRLGEQYF. CDR3 in DNA: TGTGCCAGCAGCCCCAGGTTGGGCGAGCAGTACTTC.